A selection of T cell receptor beta chains follows, all from one sample in a study of post-analysis software for immune sequencing data. TCRdb re-derived calls from the PCR reads in MiXCR, one entry per CDR3 protein. The profile covers 650,000 to 900,000 distinct CDR3 sequences, with about 43% appearing a single time and 4.9% taken by the ten largest. The sample comprised blood. These receptor sequences come from a girl aged 5-17 years with multiple sclerosis. CDR3s include the opening cysteine and the closing phenylalanine or tryptophan. Fields, in order: clone size, D gene, J gene, V gene, CDR3 DNA, CDR3 protein. The D gene is left open where the match is weak. Clone size appears in some rows only: once, few, many, or a class for an expanded clone.

few NA TRBJ1-1 TRBV4-1 TGCGCCAGCAGCCAAGATGTTCGGTTCAGCATGAACACTGAAGCTTTCTTT CASSQDVRFSMNTEAFF
NA NA TRBJ1-6 TRBV28 TGTGCCACCGGGGGTGGAGCGGGGTTGCCACCCCTCCACTTT CATGGGAGLPPLHF
once NA TRBJ1-2 TRBV6-5 TGTGCCAGCAGTTACTCGATAGCAGAAGACCTCTACGATGGCTACACCTTC CASSYSIAEDLYDGYTF
NA NA TRBJ2-5 TRBV29-1 TGCAGCGCAGAGGGGGATGGAGAGACCCAGTACTTC CSAEGDGETQYF
few NA TRBJ2-7 TRBV15 TGTGCCACCAGCACTTATGGGACCGCGGGGGCGAGCGAGCAGTACTTC CATSTYGTAGASEQYF
NA NA TRBJ2-1 TRBV6-4 TGTGCCAGCAGTGTGGGTGGCCTCGGGGACAATGAGCAGTTCTTC CASSVGGLGDNEQFF
NA NA TRBJ1-6 TRBV25-1 TGTGCCAGCAGTGAAGGGCCTGCGGTCGGGTCACCCCTCCACTTT CASSEGPAVGSPLHF
NA NA TRBJ1-5 TRBV4-2 TGTGCCAGCAGCCAAGGGAAGGGTGGCAATCAGCCCCAGCATTTT CASSQGKGGNQPQHF
NA NA TRBJ2-3 TRBV7-9 TGTGCCAGCAGCGGCGTACCGGGGTGGACAGATACGCAGTATTTT CASSGVPGWTDTQYF
few NA TRBJ2-1 TRBV29-1 TGCAGCGTCGCGGGGATCGGGGATGAGCAGTTCTTC CSVAGIGDEQFF
once TRBD1 TRBJ2-7 TRBV7-2 TGTGCCAGCAGCTTAGCCGGGACAGACCTTTCCTACGAGCAGTACTTC CASSLAGTDLSYEQYF